This T cell receptor (beta chain) was observed in a study of blood T cell repertoires in COVID-19. Looking at the study overall: COVID-19 samples from acute and convalescent phases originated in the United States, Italy and Spain. PBMCs, B-cell-depleted T cells, or T cells were the source of the cDNA or gDNA that made up the material.

Original processing notes: Nucleated cell counts were estimated from reference gene primer amplification. The data were produced by immunoSEQ multiplex PCR, yet TCRdb's version contains in-frame clones alone and is incomplete. From that table come the V and J calls and clone size; the DNA was used to work out D and trimming. The table records 250,000 or so clones, 70% to 75% of them present only once. The receptor was isolated from a woman older than 75 with acute or convalescent COVID-19. Sequencing used peripheral blood.

This CDR3 reads CASSGQGALNEKLFF. The CDR3 DNA reads as TGTGCCAGTAGTGGACAGGGGGCGTTAAATGAAAAACTGTTTTTT. This rearrangement joins TRBV19 to TRBJ1-4; TRBD1 matches 11 bases. With 5 bases clipped from V and 5 bases from J, the junction kept 4 bases outside the gene matches. This CDR3 comprises 15 residues. Per the germline V gene, CDR1 is LNHDA and CDR2 is SQIVND (reference sequence).